A single sample gave rise to the 3 T cell receptor beta chains below, sequenced in a study of early T cells in non-severe SARS-CoV-2 infection. TCRdb analysed the 5' RACE reads with MiXCR anew, one entry per CDR3 protein. The table shows just under 65,000 distinct CDR3 sequences, with over 9% occurring only once. Sequencing used whole blood, obtained at baseline. These receptor sequences come from an adult who was a healthcare worker with PCR-confirmed SARS-CoV-2 infection or an uninfected control (not recorded which).

This clonotype was observed a handful of times. The rearrangement uses TRBV12-3 or TRBV12-4 and TRBJ2-3; tentatively, D is TRBD2 (6 bases). The V end was cut by 5 bases, the J end by 8 bases, with 14 bases between. The length of the CDR3 is 13 residues. CDR3 sequence: CASSRGTAGTQYF. The CDR3 DNA is TGTGCCAGCAGTCGCGGGACTGCCGGTACGCAGTATTTT.

The J gene is TRBJ1-1, the V gene TRBV19; a possible D gene is TRBD1 (5 bases). The CDR3 extends over 14 amino acids. Germline loops: CDR1 LNHDA, CDR2 SQIVND (reference sequence). Trimming took 3 bases from V and 6 from J, leaving 14 bases between them. CDR3 residues: CASSIPGTVAEAFF. The CDR3 DNA reads TGTGCCAGTAGTATCCCCGGGACCGTCGCTGAAGCTTTCTTT.

This clonotype came up a few times. This chain uses TRBV5-1 with TRBJ1-2; D is unclear. This CDR3 spans 14 amino acids. Trimming pared 1 base from V and 7 bases from J, leaving 14 bases between. Germline V gene lookup returns CDR1 SGHRS and CDR2 YFSETQ. CDR3 bases: TGCGCCAGCAGCTTGCCAACTGAAGCGGCTGGCTACACCTTC. It encodes CASSLPTEAAGYTF.